This T cell receptor beta chain was documented in a study of blood T cell repertoires in COVID-19. Study-wide background: Some COVID-19 samples were acute and others convalescent; all came from the United States, Italy and Spain. In each case, the material was cDNA or gDNA derived from T cells, B-cell-depleted T cells, or PBMCs.

Original processing methods: Nucleated cell counts were estimated from reference gene primer amplification. Generated by immunoSEQ multiplex PCR, the TCRdb table keeps only in-frame clones and is missing some. Clone size and V and J calls were adopted from that table, with D and trimming inferred from the DNA. The sample lists over 400,000 clones, approximately 90% occurring once. Between the trimmed V and J ends, which lost 3 bases and 2 bases, there was a span of 15 bases. This CDR3 region has 15 residues. In germline, CDR1 is SGHNT, CDR2 YYREEE (reference sequence). This chain connects TRBV5-4 to TRBJ2-7; tentatively, D is TRBD2 (5 bases). The TCR sequence derives from a woman aged 25-40 years with active or convalescent COVID-19. The sample consisted of peripheral blood. In DNA form, the CDR3 reads TGTGCCAGCAGCTCGAGTGGGAGCCCGACCTACGAGCAGTACTTC. It encodes CASSSSGSPTYEQYF.